This TCR beta chain appears in the sequencing data of a study of OX40 agonist ivuxolimab in advanced cancers. In regard to this clone: Its antigen is not identified.

CDR3 size: 11 residues. V was pared by 5 bases and J by 2 bases, with 3 bases between. Germline V gene data show CDR1 as MGHDK and CDR2 as SYGVNS. Study results and caveats: Certain nonresponders additionally had low normalized T-cell clonal expansion.

Sequencing used immunoSEQ multiplex PCR; TCRdb keeps in-frame clones, though not all of them. The data hold 45,000 to 65,000 clones, with approximately 86% observed a single time. The V and J genes are TRBV25-1 and TRBJ1-2; D is undetermined. The clonotype comes from an adult with an advanced solid tumor such as melanoma, head and neck, liver or kidney cancer. This sample comprised CD4+ or CD8+ T cells sorted from blood, obtained in a trial of the OX40 agonist ivuxolimab. CDR3 nucleotide sequence: TGTGCCAGCAGTACAAACTATGGCTACACCTTC. This sequence encodes CASSTNYGYTF.